This T cell receptor (beta chain) was profiled in a study of monozygotic twins with inflammatory bowel disease. The CDR3 length is 15 residues. The germline V gene encodes CDR1 GTSNPN and CDR2 SVGIG (reference sequence). Sampling involved one blood draw (around 2.5 ml) for every donor. Template switching introduced UMIs that contain a 6-nucleotide sample barcode. Following a re-call of the 5' RACE reads, TCRdb has one entry per CDR3 protein and lacks DNA. The table gives about 160,000 distinct CDR3 sequences; the top ten clones make up 2.8% of it. With respect to this clonotype: The antigen remains undetermined.

Findings and limits, study-wide: The study found lower TCRbeta diversity (inverse Simpson) in IBD patients than in healthy co-twins.

Sequenced material: blood. The TCR was taken from a human donor with ulcerative colitis or Crohn's disease, or a healthy co-twin of an affected twin (not recorded which). J is TRBJ2-1 and V is TRBV30. The CDR3 sequence: CAWSVQGKSYNEQFF.